These 30 T cell receptor beta chains were sequenced from one sample in a study of shared clonotypes between healthy human individuals. Sequencing was performed with immunoSEQ multiplex PCR; in TCRdb, only in-frame clones are kept and a portion is missing. The sample lists roughly 200,000 clones; 60% to 75% were seen once. The sample was memory CD4+ T cells sorted from blood. Subset here: CD45RA-negative fraction. The receptors were gathered from a man aged 25 to 45 in good health.

This clone was seen only once. This chain links TRBV5-6 with TRBJ2-7; the D gene is possibly TRBD1 (6 bases). V was clipped by 7 bases and J by 2 bases, with 13 bases between them. Germline V CDR1 and CDR2: SGHDT, YYEEEE. CDR3 length equals 13 residues. CDR3 sequence: CASGRQDTYEQYF. In nucleotides, the CDR3 is TGTGCCAGCGGGAGACAGGACACCTACGAGCAGTACTTC.

A few counts support this clone. This chain connects TRBV19 to TRBJ2-1; the D is unclear. Trimming removed 6 bases from V and 8 bases from J, with 14 bases in between. CDR3 length: 13 amino acids. Germline lookup yields CDR1 LNHDA and CDR2 SQIVND (reference sequence). CDR3 sequence reads: CASSGIGRDEQFF. The CDR3 coding sequence is TGTGCCAGTAGCGGAATAGGCCGCGATGAGCAGTTCTTC. The full variable domain, completed using reference TRBV19 and TRBJ2-1, is DGGITQSPKYLFRKEGQNVTLSCEQNLNHDAMYWYRQDPGQGLRLIYYSQIVNDFQKGDIAEGYSVSREKKESFPLTVTSAQKNPTAFYLCASSGIGRDEQFFGPGTRLTVL.

In DNA form, the CDR3 reads TGTGCCAGCGCGGGGGCAGGAAAAAATCAGCCCCAGCATTTT. It encodes CASAGAGKNQPQHF. The rearrangement joins TRBV2 to TRBJ1-5; D perhaps matches TRBD1 (6 bases). The CDR3 contains 14 residues. Looked up from germline, CDR1 is SNHLY and CDR2 is FYNNEI. V lost 8 bases, J lost 4 bases, and 15 bases lay in between. The full variable domain, in which reference TRBV2 and TRBJ1-5 provide the parts outside the CDR3, is EPEVTQTPSHQVTQMGQEVILRCVPISNHLYFYWYRQILGQKVEFLVSFYNNEISEKSEIFDDQFSVERPDGSNFTLKIRSTKLEDSAMYFCASAGAGKNQPQHFGDGTRLSIL.

CDR3 in DNA: TGTGCCACCAGCAGGGCAGGCTACACTGAAGCTTTCTTT. The encoded protein is CATSRAGYTEAFF. The chain joins TRBV15 to TRBJ1-1; unclear D gene. This CDR3 contains 13 residues. Germline CDR1 is LNHNV and CDR2 is YYDKDF (reference sequence). The V end was cut by 3 bases, the J end by 3 bases, with 8 bases between.

V gene TRBV18 combines with J gene TRBJ2-1; TRBD2 aligns across 11 bases. The germline CDR1 and CDR2 sequences are KGHSH and LQKENI. With V trimmed by 2 bases and J by 7 bases, 4 bases remained unmatched. CDR3 length equals 15 residues. The CDR3: CASSPGLAGSNEQFF. The CDR3 DNA reads as TGTGCCAGCTCACCAGGACTAGCGGGTTCTAATGAGCAGTTCTTC.

This clone was seen a handful of times. The chain couples TRBV5-4 to TRBJ2-2; D is possibly TRBD2 (5 bases). The germline V gene encodes CDR1 SGHNT and CDR2 YYREEE (reference sequence). CDR3 length equals 13 residues. Trimming removed 4 bases from V and 7 bases from J, with 11 bases in between. CDR3 residues: CASSLDYNGELFF. CDR3 nucleotides: TGTGCCAGCAGCCTCGACTACAACGGGGAGCTGTTTTTT.

CDR3 protein: CASSLDIRSQETQYF. The DNA of the CDR3 is TGTGCCAGCAGCTTGGACATCCGCTCCCAAGAGACCCAGTACTTC. The chain is built from TRBV5-6 and TRBJ2-5; D not resolved. V dropped 0 bases and J dropped 1 base, with 10 bases sitting between them. Germline V gene lookup returns CDR1 SGHDT and CDR2 YYEEEE. The CDR3 is 15 amino acids.

This clone was counted a few times. The CDR3 spells CASSESGGSYEQYF. CDR3 bases: TGCGCCAGCAGTGAGTCGGGGGGCTCCTACGAGCAGTACTTC. The rearrangement uses TRBV10-2 and TRBJ2-7; weak D call: TRBD2 (6 bases). V was trimmed by 0 bases and J by 0 bases, leaving 6 bases between them. This CDR3 has 14 amino acids. Germline V gene lookup returns CDR1 WSHSY and CDR2 SAAADI.

In this sample, this clone turned up a few times. The gene calls are TRBV5-1 and TRBJ2-5; 8 bases are shared with TRBD1. Germline loops: CDR1 SGHRS, CDR2 YFSETQ. Germline trimming cut 4 bases from V and 5 bases from J; bases unmatched to any gene: 10. The length of the CDR3 is 15 residues. The CDR3 protein is CASSLVDRVEETQYF. DNA of the CDR3: TGCGCCAGCAGCCTCGTGGACAGGGTCGAGGAGACCCAGTACTTC.

This clone was seen a handful of times. This chain joins TRBV5-1 and TRBJ1-1, with 7 bases that match TRBD1. The germline CDR1 and CDR2 sequences are SGHRS and YFSETQ. The trim removed 4 bases at V and 4 bases at J, leaving 10 bases unmatched. The CDR3 has 15 residues. The CDR3 reads CASSRGDSQGTEAFF. CDR3 in DNA: TGCGCCAGCAGCCGTGGGGACAGTCAAGGCACTGAAGCTTTCTTT.

A few counts support this clone. V and J are TRBV6-6 and TRBJ2-5; D call uncertain. The CDR3 length is 13 residues. V lost 6 bases and J 5 bases, leaving 13 bases between the germline ends. Per the germline V gene, CDR1 is MNHNY and CDR2 is SVGAGI (reference sequence). This chain's CDR3 is CASRTSSSETQYF. As DNA, the CDR3 is TGTGCCAGCAGGACAAGTTCATCGGAGACCCAGTACTTC.

This clone was recorded a few times. This sequence joins TRBV7-8 and TRBJ2-3; a weak D match, TRBD1 (6 bases). CDR1 and CDR2 (germline): SGHVS, FQNEAQ. The germline V and J ends were trimmed by 4 bases and 5 bases, with 16 bases remaining between them. The length of the CDR3 is 15 residues. The CDR3 DNA sequence: TGTGCCAGCAGCTACCGGGACATACGAATAGATACGCAGTATTTT. Translating gives CASSYRDIRIDTQYF.

The genes are TRBV6-1 and TRBJ2-2, with D possibly TRBD2 on 7 matching bases. The V end was cut by 6 bases, the J end by 8 bases, with 16 bases between. Germline CDR1 is MNHNS and CDR2 is SASEGT. There are 14 residues in the CDR3. The CDR3 sequence: CASRKGGGPGELFF. The CDR3 coding sequence is TGTGCCAGCAGAAAAGGGGGGGGCCCAGGGGAGCTGTTTTTT.

The J gene is TRBJ1-2, the V gene TRBV28; TRBD1 might be the D (6 bases). This CDR3 has 13 amino acids. The germline V and J ends were trimmed by 6 bases and 4 bases, with 12 bases remaining between them. The germline V gene has CDR1 MDHEN and CDR2 SYDVKM. The CDR3 DNA reads as TGTGCCAGCAGGAGGACAGTGGCCTATGGCTACACCTTC. Translated, it gives CASRRTVAYGYTF.

The chain employs TRBV5-6 and TRBJ2-3; D possibly corresponds to TRBD2 (6 bases). Germline V gives CDR1 SGHDT, CDR2 YYEEEE. This CDR3 has 13 amino acids. Trimming removed 6 bases at V and 0 bases at J, with 8 bases between. CDR3 nucleotides: TGTGCCAGCAAAGGGACTAGCACAGATACGCAGTATTTT. Translation gives CASKGTSTDTQYF.

This clone has just one count. The chain couples TRBV19 to TRBJ1-2; a possible D gene is TRBD1 (5 bases). CDR1 is LNHDA, CDR2 SQIVND, per germline (reference sequence). Deletions cut 7 bases from V and 2 bases from J, with 11 bases between. This CDR3 has 13 amino acids. In nucleotides, the CDR3 is TGTGCCAGTAATATGGGGGGAAACTATGGCTACACCTTC. This translates into CASNMGGNYGYTF.

This chain connects TRBV7-9 to TRBJ2-5, with D possibly TRBD1 on 5 matching bases. Trimming stripped 3 bases from V and 4 bases from J, with 27 bases between. Germline-derived CDR1 and CDR2 are SEHNR and FQNEAQ (reference sequence). The CDR3 is made up of 19 amino acids. CDR3 amino acids: CASSFFTFSGAHRGETQYF. CDR3 bases: TGTGCCAGCAGCTTTTTCACGTTCTCTGGGGCCCATCGAGGAGAGACCCAGTACTTC.

This chain connects TRBV28 to TRBJ1-5; unclear D gene. Germline V gene lookup returns CDR1 MDHEN and CDR2 SYDVKM. This CDR3 is 13 amino acids long. V gave up 1 base and J gave up 5 bases, with 6 bases separating them. CDR3 bases: TGTGCCAGCAGTTTATTGGGATATCAGCCCCAGCATTTT. Translating gives CASSLLGYQPQHF. The full variable domain, completed using reference TRBV28 and TRBJ1-5, is DVKVTQSSRYLVKRTGEKVFLECVQDMDHENMFWYRQDPGLGLRLIYFSYDVKMKEKGDIPEGYSVSREKKERFSLILESASTNQTSMYLCASSLLGYQPQHFGDGTRLSIL.

The gene calls are TRBV27 and TRBJ1-2, with a possible D match to TRBD1 (5 bases). CDR1 MNHEY and CDR2 SMNVEV come from the germline V gene (reference sequence). The V and J ends lost 6 bases and 1 base respectively, with 15 bases between them. CDR3 length: 15 residues. This CDR3 reads CASRGAGNFNYGYTF. CDR3 bases: TGTGCCAGCAGAGGCGCAGGGAATTTTAACTATGGCTACACCTTC.

The V call is TRBV7-2, the J call TRBJ2-7, with 9 bases that match TRBD2. This CDR3 has 15 residues. J gave up 4 bases and V 4 bases, and 8 bases lay outside the gene matches. Germline CDR1 is SGHTA and CDR2 is FQGNSA. CDR3 sequence: CASSSFRTSVYEQYF. The CDR3 bases are TGTGCCAGCAGCTCCTTTCGGACTAGCGTGTACGAGCAGTACTTC. Full variable domain (missing parts from reference TRBV7-2 and TRBJ2-7): GAGVSQSPSNKVTEKGKDVELRCDPISGHTALYWYRQSLGQGLEFLIYFQGNSAPDKSGLPSDRFSAERTGGSVSTLTIQRTQQEDSAVYLCASSSFRTSVYEQYFGPGTRLTVT.

This clone was detected a few times. CDR3 in DNA: TGTGCCAGTAGTATCTATCAGCAAGAGACCCAGTACTTC. Translation gives CASSIYQQETQYF. V usage is TRBV19 and J usage is TRBJ2-5; D remains unclear. This CDR3 region has 13 residues. The germline V gene has CDR1 LNHDA and CDR2 SQIVND (reference sequence). V was pared by 3 bases and J by 2 bases, with 7 bases between. The full variable domain, in which reference TRBV19 and TRBJ2-5 provide the parts outside the CDR3, is DGGITQSPKYLFRKEGQNVTLSCEQNLNHDAMYWYRQDPGQGLRLIYYSQIVNDFQKGDIAEGYSVSREKKESFPLTVTSAQKNPTAFYLCASSIYQQETQYFGPGTRLLVL.

This clone was detected many times. V gene TRBV9 combines with J gene TRBJ2-7; D gene uncertain. This CDR3 comprises 11 residues. V was cut by 4 bases and J by 3 bases, with 5 bases left in between. CDR1 and CDR2 from the germline V gene are SGDLS and YYNGEE. The CDR3 sequence: CASSRDYEQYF. For the CDR3, the DNA is TGTGCCAGCAGCAGGGACTACGAGCAGTACTTC.

This clone was counted between two and nine times. This chain joins TRBV5-4 and TRBJ1-1; D possibly corresponds to TRBD1 (5 bases). The CDR3 contains 13 residues. The ends were cut back, 4 bases at V and 4 bases at J, with 11 bases in the middle. Per the germline V gene, CDR1 is SGHNT and CDR2 is YYREEE (reference sequence). The CDR3: CASSLGDGTEAFF. The DNA for the CDR3 is TGTGCCAGCAGCCTGGGGGACGGCACTGAAGCTTTCTTT.

V gene TRBV7-3 combines with J gene TRBJ2-3; 8 nucleotides line up with TRBD2. This CDR3 contains 18 residues. J was trimmed by 0 bases and V by 5 bases; bases with no gene match: 13. Germline V lookup: CDR1 SGHTA, CDR2 FQGTGA. The CDR3 nucleotides read TGTGCCAGCAGCCCTCTAGCGGGTCACGACCTAAGCACAGATACGCAGTATTTT. The encoded protein is CASSPLAGHDLSTDTQYF.

This clone has only a few counts. The rearrangement joins TRBV7-3 to TRBJ2-1; TRBD2 matches 10 bases. The V gene's germline CDR1 is SGHTA and CDR2 FQGTGA. The V segment lost 1 base and the J segment 10 bases; nucleotides outside the gene matches: 10. There are 16 residues in the CDR3. Here the CDR3 DNA reads TGTGCCAGCAGCTTAAGTCCGGGACTAGCGCAAACGGAGCAGTTCTTC. It encodes CASSLSPGLAQTEQFF. Together with reference TRBV7-3 and TRBJ2-1, the CDR3 gives the full variable domain: GAGVSQTPSNKVTEKGKYVELRCDPISGHTALYWYRQSLGQGPEFLIYFQGTGAADDSGLPNDRFFAVRPEGSVSTLKIQRTERGDSAVYLCASSLSPGLAQTEQFFGPGTRLTVL.

The rearrangement joins TRBV9 to TRBJ2-3, with 7 bases that match TRBD2. The V gene end was trimmed by 0 bases and the J gene end by 0 bases; junction bases not matched to a gene: 4. Germline V lookup: CDR1 SGDLS, CDR2 YYNGEE. The CDR3 runs 16 residues. CDR3 in amino acids: CASSVAGGDSTDTQYF. The CDR3 DNA sequence: TGTGCCAGCAGCGTAGCGGGAGGCGATAGCACAGATACGCAGTATTTT.

The chain is built from TRBV28 and TRBJ1-3; D gene uncertain. V gave up 5 bases and J gave up 8 bases, with 13 bases separating them. CDR1 MDHEN and CDR2 SYDVKM come from the germline V gene. This CDR3 has 13 amino acids. CDR3 amino acids: CASSPYTRYTIYF. The CDR3 region has the DNA TGTGCCAGCAGTCCATACACCCGTTACACCATATATTTT.

The chain employs TRBV5-6 and TRBJ2-7, with D tentatively TRBD1 (5 bases). Germline V gene sequence: CDR1 SGHDT, CDR2 YYEEEE. The CDR3 runs 14 residues. V lost 0 bases and J 6 bases, leaving 13 bases between the germline ends. CDR3: CASSLVFTQGEQYF. The CDR3 DNA is TGTGCCAGCAGCTTGGTATTTACGCAGGGCGAGCAGTACTTC.

In this sample, this clone turned up a few times. This sample also contains other DNA sequences that code for the same CDR3. The chain combines TRBV2 with TRBJ2-1, with 7 bases aligning to TRBD1. The CDR3 contains 12 residues. Trimming at V came to 6 bases and at J to 6 bases, leaving 2 bases not matched to a gene. Germline CDR1 and CDR2: SNHLY and FYNNEI. The CDR3 DNA follows: TGTGCCAGCAGCAACAGGGGCAATGAGCAGTTCTTC. As protein: CASSNRGNEQFF.

This clone was recorded at least ten times. The chain combines TRBV28 with TRBJ2-5; D is possibly TRBD1 or TRBD2 (7 bases each). The CDR3 contains 17 residues. V lost 6 bases and J 2 bases, leaving 22 bases between the germline ends. CDR1 is MDHEN and CDR2 is SYDVKM in the germline V gene. Here the CDR3 DNA reads TGTGCCAGCAGCCAAACCCCGGGCAGGGGGGGTCAAGAGACCCAGTACTTC. This encodes CASSQTPGRGGQETQYF. The whole variable domain, remainder taken from reference TRBV28 and TRBJ2-5, is DVKVTQSSRYLVKRTGEKVFLECVQDMDHENMFWYRQDPGLGLRLIYFSYDVKMKEKGDIPEGYSVSREKKERFSLILESASTNQTSMYLCASSQTPGRGGQETQYFGPGTRLLVL.